The 19 T cell receptor beta chains presented below share a single source sample, sequenced in a study of blood T cell repertoires in COVID-19. Assay used: immunoSEQ multiplex PCR; TCRdb lists only in-frame clones, some missing. The sample has roughly 290,000 clones; approximately 85% are singletons. The sample was PBMCs or T cells enriched from blood (not recorded which). All receptors come from a woman in her thirties who had recovered from COVID-19.

The gene calls are TRBV28 and TRBJ2-7, with a tentative D call TRBD2 (6 bases). The V and J ends lost 5 bases and 3 bases respectively, with 14 bases between them. Per the germline V gene, CDR1 is MDHEN and CDR2 is SYDVKM. The CDR3 is 14 amino acids. CDR3 sequence: CASSRRDLLYEQYF. CDR3 DNA: TGTGCCAGCAGTAGGCGGGACTTGCTCTACGAGCAGTACTTC.

V is TRBV7-8 and J is TRBJ1-5, with 11 bases that match TRBD1. Germline loops: CDR1 SGHVS, CDR2 FQNEAQ. The CDR3 spans 15 residues. With V trimmed by 6 bases and J by 1 base, 2 bases remained unmatched. The CDR3 coding sequence is TGTGCCAGCAGTCGGGACAGGGGGAGCAATCAGCCCCAGCATTTT. Translated: CASSRDRGSNQPQHF.

The chain carries TRBV7-9 and TRBJ2-7; the match to TRBD2 covers 11 bases. The CDR3 loop spans 15 amino acids. V dropped 5 bases and J dropped 5; count of bases not matched to a gene: 8. The germline gives CDR1 SEHNR, CDR2 FQNEAQ (reference sequence). CDR3 in DNA: TGTGCCAGCAGCGCCCTAGCGGGGGGTATAAACGAGCAGTACTTC. Translated: CASSALAGGINEQYF. Using reference TRBV7-9 and TRBJ2-7 for the parts outside the CDR3, the full variable domain is DTGVSQNPRHKITKRGQNVTFRCDPISEHNRLYWYRQTLGQGPEFLTYFQNEAQLEKSRLLSDRFSAERPKGSFSTLEIQRTEQGDSAMYLCASSALAGGINEQYFGPGTRLTVT.

The genes are TRBV6-8 and TRBJ2-7; TRBD1 matches at 8 bases. V lost 0 bases, J lost 7 bases, and 11 bases stayed unmatched. There are 16 residues in the CDR3. Germline values: CDR1 MNHGY, CDR2 SAAAGT. The CDR3 here is CASSYSGSRGPREQYF. The CDR3 nucleotides are TGTGCCAGCAGTTACTCGGGTAGCAGGGGGCCGCGGGAGCAGTACTTC.

The CDR3 protein is CASSSEPIDREYNYGYTF. As DNA, the CDR3 is TGTGCCAGCAGCTCGGAACCTATCGACAGGGAGTACAACTATGGCTACACCTTC. The chain carries TRBV5-8 and TRBJ1-2, with 7 positions matching TRBD1. V shed 3 bases and J 2 bases; nucleotides not matched to a gene: 16. CDR3 length: 18 residues. Per the germline V gene, CDR1 is SGHTS and CDR2 is YDEGEE.

This rearrangement joins TRBV6-9 to TRBJ1-5, with 12 bases that match TRBD1. This CDR3 has 15 amino acids. The germline V gene has CDR1 MNHGY and CDR2 SVAAGI. The V gene end was trimmed by 3 bases and the J gene end by 11 bases; junction bases not matched to a gene: 8. Here the CDR3 DNA reads TGTGCCAGCAGTTACAGGGACAGGGGGCGCATCGCCCAGCATTTT. Amino acid sequence: CASSYRDRGRIAQHF.

V and J are TRBV30 and TRBJ1-4, with 9 positions matching TRBD1. The V gene end was trimmed by 3 bases and the J gene end by 3 bases; junction bases not matched to a gene: 8. Germline lookup yields CDR1 GTSNPN and CDR2 SVGIG (reference sequence). The CDR3 runs to 16 residues. This chain's CDR3 is CAWSGTGFLANEKLFF. CDR3 sequence (DNA): TGTGCCTGGAGCGGGACAGGGTTTTTAGCTAATGAAAAACTGTTTTTT.

This rearrangement joins TRBV30 to TRBJ1-6, with a possible D match to TRBD1 (5 bases). From germline, CDR1 is GTSNPN and CDR2 SVGIG (reference sequence). This CDR3 is built from 13 residues. V lost 5 bases and J 14 bases, leaving 19 bases between the germline ends. CDR3 loop: CAWSSGGGKTLHF. The CDR3 region has the DNA TGTGCCTGGTCGAGCGGTGGGGGGAAAACCCTCCACTTT.

The J gene is TRBJ2-7, the V gene TRBV11-2; D not resolved. The V gene lost 5 bases and the J gene lost 0 bases, with 14 bases spanning the gap. CDR3 length: 15 amino acids. Germline CDR1 is SGHAT and CDR2 is FQNNGV. CDR3 bases: TGTGCCAGCAGCCTGCTAATAATTGGCTCCTACGAGCAGTACTTC. It codes for CASSLLIIGSYEQYF.

The chain carries TRBV5-1 and TRBJ1-2; 8 nucleotides agree with TRBD1. Germline loops: CDR1 SGHRS, CDR2 YFSETQ. Germline trimming cut 0 bases from V and 5 bases from J; bases unmatched to any gene: 6. The CDR3 is made up of 15 amino acids. The CDR3 here is CASSLALQGVYGYTF. The CDR3 nucleotides are TGCGCCAGCAGCTTGGCTTTACAGGGGGTTTATGGCTACACCTTC.

The rearrangement joins TRBV5-6 to TRBJ2-7; 7 bases map to TRBD1. CDR1 SGHDT and CDR2 YYEEEE come from the germline V gene. There are 13 residues in the CDR3. Trimming took 4 bases from V and 4 from J; bases not matched to a gene: 5. CDR3: CASSIGGPYEQYF. The CDR3 DNA reads TGTGCCAGCAGCATAGGGGGCCCATACGAGCAGTACTTC.

This chain links TRBV7-9 with TRBJ2-1, with TRBD2 identical over 8 bases. Per the germline V gene, CDR1 is SEHNR and CDR2 is FQNEAQ (reference sequence). CDR3 length: 19 amino acids. Trimming took 3 bases from V and 0 from J; bases not matched to a gene: 13. Written as DNA, the CDR3 is TGTGCCAGCAGCTTCTCACTAGCGGTAATCCCCGGCTCCTACAATGAGCAGTTCTTC. Translated, it gives CASSFSLAVIPGSYNEQFF.

This chain uses TRBV24-1 with TRBJ1-2, with D possibly being TRBD1 (6 bases). Germline V gene lookup returns CDR1 KGHDR and CDR2 SFDVKD. With 7 bases removed from V and 5 bases from J, the gap between germline ends came to 16 bases. The CDR3 is 14 residues long. The CDR3 here is CATSPGQLQYGYTF. The CDR3 DNA reads TGTGCCACCAGCCCTGGACAGCTCCAATATGGCTACACCTTC.

This chain connects TRBV19 to TRBJ1-2; no clear D. The CDR3 covers 15 residues. Trimming removed 6 bases at V and 0 bases at J, with 14 bases between. Germline values: CDR1 LNHDA, CDR2 SQIVND (reference sequence). CDR3 loop: CASRTRLQANYGYTF. The CDR3 nucleotides are TGTGCCAGTAGGACGAGACTCCAAGCTAACTATGGCTACACCTTC.

CDR3 nucleotides: TGCAGCGTTGAAGATCAGGGGCCGAACGGGGAGCTGTTTTTT. Residues: CSVEDQGPNGELFF. The chain uses TRBV29-1 and TRBJ2-2; TRBD1 is a possible D gene (6 bases). The germline V and J ends were trimmed by 0 bases and 7 bases, with 12 bases remaining between them. The CDR3 extends over 14 amino acids. Per the germline V gene, CDR1 is SQVTM and CDR2 is ANQGSEA.

J is TRBJ1-5 and V is TRBV7-6; D not resolved. Germline loops: CDR1 SGHVS, CDR2 FNYEAQ. V dropped 6 bases and J dropped 4 bases, with 4 bases sitting between them. The CDR3 has 11 residues. CDR3 nucleotides: TGTGCCAGCAGTATTAATCAGCCCCAGCATTTT. Encoded protein: CASSINQPQHF.

This sequence joins TRBV5-1 and TRBJ1-4, with unresolved D. The CDR3 has 13 residues. Between the trimmed V and J ends, which lost 7 bases and 0 bases, there was a span of 7 bases. Germline assignment: CDR1 SGHRS and CDR2 YFSETQ. The CDR3 DNA sequence: TGCGCCAGCCGGGGAACAACTAATGAAAAACTGTTTTTT. Its protein product is CASRGTTNEKLFF.

This chain links TRBV29-1 with TRBJ1-4; 8 bases are a match to TRBD1. Germline trimming cut 6 bases from V and 2 bases from J; bases unmatched to any gene: 2. Germline assignment: CDR1 SQVTM and CDR2 ANQGSEA. This CDR3 region has 13 residues. In DNA, the CDR3 is TGCAGCGTCCGGACAGGGACTAATGAAAAACTGTTTTTT. Translating gives CSVRTGTNEKLFF. Combining the CDR3 with reference TRBV29-1 and TRBJ1-4 gives the whole variable domain SAVISQKPSRDICQRGTSLTIQCQVDSQVTMMFWYRQQPGQSLTLIATANQGSEATYESGFVIDKFPISRPNLTFSTLTVSNMSPEDSSIYLCSVRTGTNEKLFFGSGTQLSVL.

This clone was recorded only once. The CDR3 loop reads CASSFGEWVASPLHF. The CDR3 DNA sequence: TGTGCCAGCAGCTTCGGGGAGTGGGTCGCTTCACCCCTCCACTTT. The chain links TRBV7-9 to TRBJ1-6; D uncertain. The V gene lost 3 bases and the J gene lost 9 bases, with 15 bases spanning the gap. The CDR3 consists of 15 residues. CDR1 and CDR2 (germline): SEHNR, FQNEAQ (reference sequence).